What follows are 27 T cell receptor beta chains derived from one specimen sequenced in a study of identifying expanded T cells in peripheral blood (dated by TCRdb to 2018 to 2020). Receptor amplification or capture employed the immunoSEQ multiplex PCR assay. TCRdb stores this immuneACCESS table with in-frame sequences only. Part of the clones is absent; in the studies checked, under half of the shortfall reflects unresolved V genes, and no reason is known for the rest. Counted in this sample were 120,000 or so clones; roughly 82% of them appeared once. The ten largest clones represent more than 2.5% of the sample. Material for sequencing was blood. These receptor sequences come from a person between 18 and 69 years old in good health.

This chain links TRBV19 with TRBJ1-2; TRBD1 agrees at 7 bases. V lost 5 bases and J lost 6; bases outside the gene matches: 12. The V gene's germline CDR1 is LNHDA and CDR2 SQIVND (reference sequence). The CDR3 length is 15 residues. CDR3 residues: CASSPGTDRSNGYTF. CDR3 DNA: TGTGCCAGTAGTCCCGGGACAGATAGATCAAATGGCTACACCTTC. The variable domain in full, completed from reference TRBV19 and TRBJ1-2, reads DGGITQSPKYLFRKEGQNVTLSCEQNLNHDAMYWYRQDPGQGLRLIYYSQIVNDFQKGDIAEGYSVSREKKESFPLTVTSAQKNPTAFYLCASSPGTDRSNGYTFGSGTRLTVV.

The V gene is TRBV6-1, the J gene TRBJ1-2, with D possibly being TRBD1 (5 bases). Per the germline V gene, CDR1 is MNHNS and CDR2 is SASEGT. V was pared by 3 bases and J by 8 bases, with 10 bases between. The CDR3 sequence is 12 residues long. Here the CDR3 reads CASSERGGGYTF. In DNA form, the CDR3 reads TGTGCCAGCAGTGAGAGGGGTGGCGGCTACACCTTC.

The chain combines TRBV10-2 with TRBJ1-5; D is unclear. CDR3 length equals 16 residues. Trimming took off 6 bases at V and 0 bases at J, with 15 bases between the two ends. Germline CDR1 and CDR2: WSHSY and SAAADI. CDR3 nucleotides: TGCGCCAGCAGCATCGGCAGGAACTATAGCAATCAGCCCCAGCATTTT. Translation gives CASSIGRNYSNQPQHF.

This sequence joins TRBV7-9 and TRBJ1-1; no definite D call. Per germline, CDR1 SEHNR and CDR2 FQNEAQ (reference sequence). The CDR3 has 14 amino acids. V was shortened by 1 base and J by 4 bases, with 10 bases between the two germline ends. DNA for the CDR3: TGTGCCAGCAGCTTAGTTCTGGTAGGCACTGAAGCTTTCTTT. Protein product: CASSLVLVGTEAFF.

The chain has TRBV5-1 and TRBJ2-1, with 9 bases fitting TRBD2. The CDR3 is 15 residues long. Germline V gene data show CDR1 as SGHRS and CDR2 as YFSETQ. Trimming cost V 4 bases and J 3 bases; bases outside gene matches: 5. The CDR3 sequence is CASSPRGGDYNEQFF. The CDR3 nucleotides read TGCGCCAGCAGCCCGCGGGGGGGCGACTACAATGAGCAGTTCTTC.

In this sample, this clone turned up many times. V and J are TRBV19 and TRBJ1-2, with TRBD1 identical over 9 bases. The CDR3 has 15 residues. V lost 5 bases, J lost 3 bases, and 7 bases stayed unmatched. The germline V gene encodes CDR1 LNHDA and CDR2 SQIVND (reference sequence). CDR3 sequence reads: CASSGTTGGDYGYTF. The CDR3 coding sequence is TGTGCCAGTAGTGGCACTACAGGGGGCGACTATGGCTACACCTTC.

This clone was seen a handful of times. This chain links TRBV4-3 with TRBJ1-2, with 7 nucleotides matching TRBD1. The V segment lost 0 bases and the J segment 4 bases; nucleotides outside the gene matches: 17. CDR1 LGHNA and CDR2 YSLEER come from the germline V gene. This CDR3 is built from 19 residues. The CDR3 sequence is CASSQDQGGEGRVGYGYTF. CDR3 nucleotides: TGCGCCAGCAGCCAAGATCAGGGGGGAGAGGGTAGGGTCGGCTATGGCTACACCTTC.

The J gene is TRBJ1-1, the V gene TRBV9; no clear D gene. Germline V lookup: CDR1 SGDLS, CDR2 YYNGEE. The CDR3 is made up of 15 amino acids. V was shortened by 0 bases and J by 6 bases, with 15 bases between the two germline ends. CDR3: CASSVGPGPSSEAFF. The DNA for the CDR3 is TGTGCCAGCAGCGTAGGCCCGGGCCCTAGCTCTGAAGCTTTCTTT.

V is TRBV6-1 and J is TRBJ2-7; weak D call: TRBD1 (5 bases). Germline V gene data show CDR1 as MNHNS and CDR2 as SASEGT. The CDR3 consists of 17 residues. Trimming took off 1 base at V and 0 bases at J, with 16 bases between the two ends. The CDR3 sequence: CASSEGWLGPSSYEQYF. In DNA, the CDR3 is TGTGCCAGCAGTGAAGGTTGGTTGGGGCCCAGCTCCTACGAGCAGTACTTC.

J is TRBJ1-2 and V is TRBV7-6; the D gene is possibly TRBD1 (5 bases). Trimming took off 3 bases at V and 2 bases at J, with 7 bases between the two ends. The germline CDR1 and CDR2 sequences are SGHVS and FNYEAQ. This CDR3 comprises 13 residues. CDR3 nucleotides: TGTGCCAGCAGCTTTCAGGGCAACTATGGCTACACCTTC. It specifies CASSFQGNYGYTF.

This clone occurred a few times. The chain links TRBV2 to TRBJ2-7; D may be TRBD2 (5 bases). The germline gives CDR1 SNHLY, CDR2 FYNNEI. This CDR3 has 14 amino acids. Trimming stripped 7 bases from V and 6 bases from J, with 19 bases between. The CDR3 loop is CASNPEGRFGEQYF. As DNA, the CDR3 is TGTGCCAGCAATCCCGAGGGAAGGTTTGGCGAGCAGTACTTC.

This sequence joins TRBV14 and TRBJ2-7, with D perhaps being TRBD1 or TRBD2 (5 bases each). The CDR3 length is 15 residues. Germline V gives CDR1 SGHDN, CDR2 FVKESK. V dropped 0 bases and J dropped 4 bases, with 13 bases sitting between them. CDR3 loop: CASSQERGVGYEQYF. CDR3 DNA: TGTGCCAGCAGCCAAGAAAGGGGAGTAGGGTACGAGCAGTACTTC. Based on the CDR3 plus reference TRBV14 and TRBJ2-7, the full variable domain is EAGVTQFPSHSVIEKGQTVTLRCDPISGHDNLYWYRRVMGKEIKFLLHFVKESKQDESGMPNNRFLAERTGGTYSTLKVQPAELEDSGVYFCASSQERGVGYEQYFGPGTRLTVT.

The chain recombines TRBV6-1 with TRBJ2-1; a weak D match, TRBD1 (6 bases). Trimming cost V 6 bases and J 4 bases, with 16 bases left between them. CDR3 length: 15 amino acids. Germline CDR1 reads MNHNS; CDR2 reads SASEGT. Here the CDR3 DNA reads TGTGCCAGCAGAGCCGGGACATCGAGATACAATGAGCAGTTCTTC. Protein: CASRAGTSRYNEQFF.

Only one count was recorded for this clone. The V call is TRBV2, the J call TRBJ2-5, with TRBD1 as a possible D gene (5 bases). V lost 6 bases to trimming and J lost 7 bases, with 18 bases between them. CDR1 and CDR2 (germline): SNHLY, FYNNEI. CDR3 length: 14 amino acids. For the CDR3, the DNA is TGTGCCAGCAGACGCGACGGCAGGGCCGGGACCCAGTACTTC. Translating gives CASRRDGRAGTQYF.

The chain uses TRBV6-4 and TRBJ1-5; D not resolved. The CDR3 loop spans 16 amino acids. Trimming shortened V by 4 bases and J by 8 bases, and 21 bases separated the two germline ends. Germline V lookup: CDR1 MRHNA, CDR2 SNTAGT. The CDR3 protein is CASSAFVTVHFEPQHF. CDR3 sequence (DNA): TGTGCCAGCAGTGCTTTCGTGACGGTTCATTTTGAGCCCCAGCATTTT.

The genes are TRBV7-2 and TRBJ2-7; weak D call: TRBD2 (5 bases). The germline CDR1 and CDR2 sequences are SGHTA and FQGNSA. The CDR3 runs 17 residues. V was pared by 5 bases and J by 0 bases, with 20 bases between. CDR3 region: CASSPSRTQYLSYEQYF. DNA for the CDR3: TGTGCCAGCAGCCCCTCCCGGACTCAGTATCTCTCCTACGAGCAGTACTTC.

The chain is built from TRBV7-9 and TRBJ2-7; maybe TRBD1 (5 bases). This CDR3 region has 12 residues. Germline assignment: CDR1 SEHNR and CDR2 FQNEAQ (reference sequence). V lost 2 bases and J 7 bases, leaving 9 bases between the germline ends. CDR3 amino acids: CASSLSGNEQYF. The CDR3 DNA reads TGTGCCAGCAGCTTATCAGGGAATGAGCAGTACTTC.

The chain combines TRBV5-1 with TRBJ1-6; D is perhaps TRBD1 (6 bases). V gave up 2 bases and J gave up 10 bases, with 10 bases separating them. CDR1 and CDR2 from the germline V gene are SGHRS and YFSETQ. This CDR3 region has 13 residues. CDR3: CASSFLGGSPLHF. The DNA of the CDR3 is TGCGCCAGCAGCTTCCTAGGGGGGTCACCCCTCCACTTT.

This clone was seen just once. The chain employs TRBV6-1 and TRBJ1-5; D gene unclear. V lost 2 bases and J lost 7, with 12 bases in between. Per the germline V gene, CDR1 is MNHNS and CDR2 is SASEGT. The CDR3 contains 14 residues. In DNA form, the CDR3 reads TGTGCCAGCAGTGAATCTTCTCCTCGACAGCCCCAGCATTTT. It specifies CASSESSPRQPQHF.

This chain uses TRBV5-1 with TRBJ1-4; D is undetermined. The germline V and J ends were trimmed by 7 bases and 4 bases, with 8 bases remaining between them. CDR3 length: 12 amino acids. Germline CDR1 and CDR2: SGHRS and YFSETQ. This CDR3 reads CASGNGNEKLFF. CDR3 in DNA: TGCGCCAGCGGGAACGGTAATGAAAAACTGTTTTTT.

The genes are TRBV5-4 and TRBJ1-1; D call uncertain. Germline loops: CDR1 SGHNT, CDR2 YYREEE (reference sequence). There are 14 residues in the CDR3. V was pared by 0 bases and J by 3 bases, with 9 bases between. Here the CDR3 reads CASSLDAVYTEAFF. CDR3 nucleotide sequence: TGTGCCAGCAGCTTGGATGCAGTCTACACTGAAGCTTTCTTT.

This chain connects TRBV7-9 to TRBJ1-1, with D uncertain. CDR3 length: 14 amino acids. V was clipped by 1 base and J by 1 base, with 7 bases between them. Germline V CDR1 and CDR2: SEHNR, FQNEAQ (reference sequence). CDR3 nucleotides: TGTGCCAGCAGCTTAGAGGGAAGGAACACTGAAGCTTTCTTT. Amino acids: CASSLEGRNTEAFF. The full variable domain, rest sourced from reference TRBV7-9 and TRBJ1-1, is DTGVSQNPRHKITKRGQNVTFRCDPISEHNRLYWYRQTLGQGPEFLTYFQNEAQLEKSRLLSDRFSAERPKGSFSTLEIQRTEQGDSAMYLCASSLEGRNTEAFFGQGTRLTVV.

The rearrangement uses TRBV6-5 and TRBJ2-3; 9 bases agree with TRBD2. J lost 4 bases, V lost 8 bases, and 7 bases had no gene match. Germline V gives CDR1 MNHEY, CDR2 SVGAGI. The CDR3 sequence is 14 residues long. For the CDR3, the DNA is TGTGCCAGCCGGGGTAGCGGGGGCCCAGATACGCAGTATTTT. Its translation is CASRGSGGPDTQYF.

This clone came up a few times. The CDR3 bases are TGTGCCACCAGTCTGACAGGGTTTGGCTACACCTTC. It is translated as CATSLTGFGYTF. The V gene is TRBV15, the J gene TRBJ1-2; 7 bases are shared with TRBD1. This CDR3 comprises 12 residues. V shed 6 bases and J 7 bases; nucleotides not matched to a gene: 5. CDR1 and CDR2 (germline): LNHNV, YYDKDF (reference sequence). Looking up the rest from reference TRBV15 and TRBJ1-2 gives the full variable domain: DAMVIQNPRYQVTQFGKPVTLSCSQTLNHNVMYWYQQKSSQAPKLLFHYYDKDFNNEADTPDNFQSRRPNTSFCFLDIRSPGLGDTAMYLCATSLTGFGYTFGSGTRLTVV.

The chain has TRBV11-2 and TRBJ2-7; no clear D gene. Trimming stripped 4 bases from V and 2 bases from J, with 12 bases between. The CDR3 covers 14 residues. Germline V gene sequence: CDR1 SGHAT, CDR2 FQNNGV. The DNA of the CDR3 is TGTGCCAGCAGCTCCGGACGGATTCCCTACGAGCAGTACTTC. Translating it yields CASSSGRIPYEQYF. Full variable domain (remainder filled in from reference TRBV11-2 and TRBJ2-7): EAGVAQSPRYKIIEKRQSVAFWCNPISGHATLYWYQQILGQGPKLLIQFQNNGVVDDSQLPKDRFSAERLKGVDSTLKIQPAKLEDSAVYLCASSSGRIPYEQYFGPGTRLTVT.

This chain links TRBV5-4 with TRBJ2-7; 12 bases are a match to TRBD2. The ends lost 1 base at V and 1 base at J; junction bases unmatched: 6. The CDR3 contains 17 residues. Germline-derived CDR1 and CDR2 are SGHNT and YYREEE (reference sequence). The CDR3 DNA sequence: TGTGCCAGCAGCTTGCCCGGGACTAGCGGGCGGTCCTACGAGCAGTACTTC. Translating it yields CASSLPGTSGRSYEQYF. Drawing the rest from reference TRBV5-4 and TRBJ2-7, the complete variable domain is ETGVTQSPTHLIKTRGQQVTLRCSSQSGHNTVSWYQQALGQGPQFIFQYYREEENGRGNFPPRFSGLQFPNYSSELNVNALELDDSALYLCASSLPGTSGRSYEQYFGPGTRLTVT.

The rearrangement links TRBV15 to TRBJ2-7; D gene unclear. Looked up from germline, CDR1 is LNHNV and CDR2 is YYDKDF (reference sequence). The V gene lost 3 bases and the J gene lost 0 bases, with 24 bases spanning the gap. The CDR3 totals 19 residues. Here the CDR3 reads CATSSRKPPETPSSYEQYF. The DNA of the CDR3 is TGTGCCACCAGCAGCCGGAAACCCCCAGAAACCCCGAGCTCCTACGAGCAGTACTTC.